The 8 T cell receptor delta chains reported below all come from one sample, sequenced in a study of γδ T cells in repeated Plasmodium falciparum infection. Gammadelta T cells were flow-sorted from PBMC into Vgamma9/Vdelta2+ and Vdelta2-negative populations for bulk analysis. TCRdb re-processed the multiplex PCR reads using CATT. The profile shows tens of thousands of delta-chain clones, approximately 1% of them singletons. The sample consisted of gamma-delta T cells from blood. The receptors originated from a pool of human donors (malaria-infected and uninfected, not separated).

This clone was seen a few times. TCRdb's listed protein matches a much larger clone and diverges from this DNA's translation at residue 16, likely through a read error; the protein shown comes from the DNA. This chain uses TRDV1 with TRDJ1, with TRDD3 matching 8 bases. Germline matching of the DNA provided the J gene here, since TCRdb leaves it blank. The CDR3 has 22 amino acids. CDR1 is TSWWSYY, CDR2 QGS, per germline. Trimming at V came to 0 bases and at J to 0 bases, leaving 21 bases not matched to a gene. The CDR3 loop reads CALGELLRGRGYSTPHTDKLIF. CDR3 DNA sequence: TGTGCTCTTGGGGAACTCCTTCGGGGTCGGGGATACAGCACTCCGCACACCGATAAACTCATCTTT.

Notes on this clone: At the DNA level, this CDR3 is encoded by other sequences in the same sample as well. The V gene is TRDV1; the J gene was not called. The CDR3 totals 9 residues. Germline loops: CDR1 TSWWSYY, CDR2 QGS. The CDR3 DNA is TGTGCTCTTGGGGAACGGCTTTTCTTT. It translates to CALGERLFF.

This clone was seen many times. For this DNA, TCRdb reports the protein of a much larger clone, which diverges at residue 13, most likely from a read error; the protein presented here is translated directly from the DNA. In DNA form, the CDR3 reads TGTGCCTGTGACACGGGGATTTATAGGATCACCGATGAACTCATCTTT. Encoded protein: CACDTGIYRITDELIF. V gene TRDV2 combines with J gene TRDJ1, with D possibly TRDD3 on 6 matching bases. As TCRdb names no J gene, one was assigned here on the basis of a DNA match to germline. Germline V lookup: CDR1 GEAIGNYY, CDR2 EKD. The length of the CDR3 is 16 residues.

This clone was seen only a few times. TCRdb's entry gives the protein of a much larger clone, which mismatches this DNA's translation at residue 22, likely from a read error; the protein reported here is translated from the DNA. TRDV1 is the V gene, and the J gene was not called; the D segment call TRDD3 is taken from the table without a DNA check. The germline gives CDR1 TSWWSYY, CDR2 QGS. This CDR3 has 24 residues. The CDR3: CALGEHLSWSYVVLLGDRADKPIF. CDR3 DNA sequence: TGTGCTCTTGGGGAACACTTGAGTTGGTCCTACGTCGTTTTACTGGGGGATAGGGCCGATAAACCCATCTTT.

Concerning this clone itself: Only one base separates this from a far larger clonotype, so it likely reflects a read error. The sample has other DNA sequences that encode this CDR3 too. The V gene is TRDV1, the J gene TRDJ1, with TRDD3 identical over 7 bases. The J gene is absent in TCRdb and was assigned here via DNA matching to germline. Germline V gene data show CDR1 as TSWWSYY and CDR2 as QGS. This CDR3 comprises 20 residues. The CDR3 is CALGGPSPELGEEYTDKLIF. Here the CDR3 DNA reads TGTGCTCTTGGGGGGCCTTCTCCTGAGTTGGGGGAGGAATACACTGATAAACTCATCTTT.

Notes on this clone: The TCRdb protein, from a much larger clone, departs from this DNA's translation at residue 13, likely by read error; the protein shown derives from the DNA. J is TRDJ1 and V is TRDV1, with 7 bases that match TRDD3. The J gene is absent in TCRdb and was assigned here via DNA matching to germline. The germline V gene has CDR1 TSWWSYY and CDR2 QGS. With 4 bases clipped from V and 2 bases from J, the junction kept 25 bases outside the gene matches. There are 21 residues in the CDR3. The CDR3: CALGAWNFYDPPGWGTDKLIF. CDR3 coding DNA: TGTGCTCTTGGGGCCTGGAATTTCTACGACCCTCCTGGCTGGGGGACCGATAAACTCATCTTT.

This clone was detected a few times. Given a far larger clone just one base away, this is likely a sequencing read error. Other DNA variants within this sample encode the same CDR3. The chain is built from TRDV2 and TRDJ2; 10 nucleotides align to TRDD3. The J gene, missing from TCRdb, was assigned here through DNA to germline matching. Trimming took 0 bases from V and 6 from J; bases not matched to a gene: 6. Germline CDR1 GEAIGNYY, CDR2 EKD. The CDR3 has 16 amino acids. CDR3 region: CACDTVSGGYAAQLFF. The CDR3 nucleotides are TGTGCCTGTGACACCGTGTCAGGGGGATACGCAGCACAACTCTTCTTT.

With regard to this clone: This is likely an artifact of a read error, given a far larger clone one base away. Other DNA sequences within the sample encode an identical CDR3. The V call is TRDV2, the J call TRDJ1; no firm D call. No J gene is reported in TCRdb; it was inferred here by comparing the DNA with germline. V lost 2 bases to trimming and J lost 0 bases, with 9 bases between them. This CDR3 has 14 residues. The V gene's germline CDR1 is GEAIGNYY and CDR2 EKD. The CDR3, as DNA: TGTGCCTGTGACAGGCTTCGATACACCGATAAACTCATCTTT. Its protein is CACDRLRYTDKLIF.